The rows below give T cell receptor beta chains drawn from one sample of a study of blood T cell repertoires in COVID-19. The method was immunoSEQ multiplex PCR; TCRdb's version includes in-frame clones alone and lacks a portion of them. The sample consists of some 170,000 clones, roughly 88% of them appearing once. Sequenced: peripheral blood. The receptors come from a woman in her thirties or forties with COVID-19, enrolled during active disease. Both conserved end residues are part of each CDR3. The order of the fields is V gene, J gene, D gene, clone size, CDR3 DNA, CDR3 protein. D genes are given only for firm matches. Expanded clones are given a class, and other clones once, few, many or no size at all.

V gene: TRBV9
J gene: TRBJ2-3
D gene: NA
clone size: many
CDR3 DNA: TGTGCCAGCAGCGTAGCTCCGGGAGAGGGAGATACGCAGTATTTT
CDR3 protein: CASSVAPGEGDTQYF

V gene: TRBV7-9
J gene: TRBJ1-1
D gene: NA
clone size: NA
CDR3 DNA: TGTGCCAGCAGCTTAGCGCTGGTACAGTTGAACACTGAAGCTTTCTTT
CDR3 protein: CASSLALVQLNTEAFF

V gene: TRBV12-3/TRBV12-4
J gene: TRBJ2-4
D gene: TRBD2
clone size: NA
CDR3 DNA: TGTGCCAGCACCGGGAGGGTTGGAAACATTCAGTACTTC
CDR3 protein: CASTGRVGNIQYF

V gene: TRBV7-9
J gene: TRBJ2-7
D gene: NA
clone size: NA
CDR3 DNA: TGTGCCAGCAGCAGAACAGGACAGACCTACGAGCAGTACTTC
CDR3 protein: CASSRTGQTYEQYF

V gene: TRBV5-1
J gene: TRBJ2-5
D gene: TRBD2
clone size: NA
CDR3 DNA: TGCGCCAGCAGCCGCCAGACTAGCGGGGGGGACGCCCAGTACTTC
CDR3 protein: CASSRQTSGGDAQYF

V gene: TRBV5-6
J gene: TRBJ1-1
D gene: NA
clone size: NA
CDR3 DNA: TGTGCCAGCAGCTTCGGAGGTCCGGGGGTCGACACTGAAGCTTTCTTT
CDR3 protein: CASSFGGPGVDTEAFF

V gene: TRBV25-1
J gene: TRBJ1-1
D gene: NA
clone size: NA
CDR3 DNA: TGTGCCAGCAGTCCTACTGGACTCACTGAAGCTTTCTTT
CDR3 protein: CASSPTGLTEAFF

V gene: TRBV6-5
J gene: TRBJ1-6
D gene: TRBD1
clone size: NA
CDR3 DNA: TGTGCCAGCAGTTCCTCCGGGACAGGGAATTCACCCCTCCACTTT
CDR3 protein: CASSSSGTGNSPLHF

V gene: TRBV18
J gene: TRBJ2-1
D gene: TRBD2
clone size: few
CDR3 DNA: TGTGCCAGCCAGAGTTCAGCGGGGGGGCTCAATGAGCAGTTCTTC
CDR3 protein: CASQSSAGGLNEQFF

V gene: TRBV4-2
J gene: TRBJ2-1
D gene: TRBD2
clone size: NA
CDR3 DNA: TGTGCCAGCAGCCAAGACGGTCTAGCGGGGGGGCTGGCCGATGAGCAGTTCTTC
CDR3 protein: CASSQDGLAGGLADEQFF

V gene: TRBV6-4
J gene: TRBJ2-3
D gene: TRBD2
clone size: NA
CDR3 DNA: TGTGCCAGCAGCGAGAGTGCGGGAGGGCCCACAGATACGCAGTATTTT
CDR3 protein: CASSESAGGPTDTQYF

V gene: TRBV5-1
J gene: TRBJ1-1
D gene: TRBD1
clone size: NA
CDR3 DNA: TGCGCCAGCTGGGCCGACCCAAGGGACAGAAGGGCTTTCTTT
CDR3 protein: CASWADPRDRRAFF

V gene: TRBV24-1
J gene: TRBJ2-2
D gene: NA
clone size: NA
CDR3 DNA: TGTGCCACCAGTGACCGCGACCGGGGCGGGGAGCTGTTTTTT
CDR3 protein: CATSDRDRGGELFF

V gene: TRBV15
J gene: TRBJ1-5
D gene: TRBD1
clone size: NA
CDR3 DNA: TGTGCCACCAACCCGGGGGTAGGGGGCAATTCGAGACAGCCCCAGCATTTT
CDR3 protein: CATNPGVGGNSRQPQHF

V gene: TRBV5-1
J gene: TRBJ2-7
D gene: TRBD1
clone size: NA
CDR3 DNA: TGCGCCAGCAGGGATCCGGGACAGGGGCTTCACGAGCAGTACTTC
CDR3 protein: CASRDPGQGLHEQYF

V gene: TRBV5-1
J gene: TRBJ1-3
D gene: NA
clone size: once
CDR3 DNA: TGCGCCAGCAGCGAGGGAGTTGGAAACACCATATATTTT
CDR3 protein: CASSEGVGNTIYF

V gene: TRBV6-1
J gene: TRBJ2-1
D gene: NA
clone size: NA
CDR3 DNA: TGTGCCAGCAGTGAATATGGGGAGGCCGGGGAGCAGTTCTTC
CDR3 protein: CASSEYGEAGEQFF

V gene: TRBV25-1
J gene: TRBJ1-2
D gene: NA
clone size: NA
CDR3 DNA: TGTGCCAGCAGCCACGGGGGGGCGCGACTCATCGGCTACACCTTC
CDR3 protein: CASSHGGARLIGYTF

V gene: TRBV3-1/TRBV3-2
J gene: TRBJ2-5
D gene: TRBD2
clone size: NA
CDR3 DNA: TGTGCCAGCAGCCAAGATAAGCGGGAGGGCCCTTGGGTCCAGACCCAGTACTTC
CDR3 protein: CASSQDKREGPWVQTQYF

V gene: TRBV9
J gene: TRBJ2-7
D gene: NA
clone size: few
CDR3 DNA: TGTGCCAGCAGCGTAGCCCAGTTTGGGGCTAGCGTCTACGAGCAGTACTTC
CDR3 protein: CASSVAQFGASVYEQYF

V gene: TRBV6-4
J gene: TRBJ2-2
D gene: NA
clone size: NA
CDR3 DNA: TGTGCCACCTGGACTGCCAACACCGGGGAGCTGTTTTTT
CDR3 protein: CATWTANTGELFF

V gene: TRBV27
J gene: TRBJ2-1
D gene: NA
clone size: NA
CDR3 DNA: TGTGCCAGCAGTTTATTGGCTAGCGACGGCTCCTACAATGAGCAGTTCTTC
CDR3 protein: CASSLLASDGSYNEQFF

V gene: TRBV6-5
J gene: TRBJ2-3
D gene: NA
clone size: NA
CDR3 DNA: TGTGCCAGCACTCCTTCCACAGATACGCAGTATTTT
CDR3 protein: CASTPSTDTQYF

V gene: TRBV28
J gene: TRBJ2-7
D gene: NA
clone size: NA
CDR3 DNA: TGTGCCAGCAGTTTGGTCAGGGTCACCTACGAGCAGTACTTC
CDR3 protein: CASSLVRVTYEQYF

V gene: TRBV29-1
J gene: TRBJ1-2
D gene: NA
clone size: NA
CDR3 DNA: TGCAGCGTTCTGGTTTTGAGGGTTGATGGCTACACCTTC
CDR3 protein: CSVLVLRVDGYTF

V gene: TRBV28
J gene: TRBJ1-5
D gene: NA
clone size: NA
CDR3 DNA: TGTGCCAGCAGTTTTTTTCATAGCAATCAGCCCCAGCATTTT
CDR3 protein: CASSFFHSNQPQHF

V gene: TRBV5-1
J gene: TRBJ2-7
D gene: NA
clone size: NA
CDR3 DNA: TGCGCCAGCAGCTTGGACAGGGCGAGTTTCTACGAGCAGTACTTC
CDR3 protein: CASSLDRASFYEQYF

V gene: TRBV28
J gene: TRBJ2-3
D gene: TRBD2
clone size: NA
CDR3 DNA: TGTGCCAGCAGCCCGCTAGCGGGAGTGGGGGATACGCAGTATTTT
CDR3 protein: CASSPLAGVGDTQYF

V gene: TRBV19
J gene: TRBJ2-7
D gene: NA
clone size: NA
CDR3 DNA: TGTGCCAGTAAGACCGGGAATAGCTACGAGCAGTACTTC
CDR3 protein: CASKTGNSYEQYF

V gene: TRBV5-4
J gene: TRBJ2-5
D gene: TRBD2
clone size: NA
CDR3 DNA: TGTGCCAGCAGCTCCGGGGGGGGGCAAGAGACCCAGTACTTC
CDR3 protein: CASSSGGGQETQYF

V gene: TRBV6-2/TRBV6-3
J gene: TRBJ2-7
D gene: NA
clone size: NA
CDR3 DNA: TGTGCCAGCAGTTCCATTCCGGGACAACCCTTCTACGAGCAGTACTTC
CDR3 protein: CASSSIPGQPFYEQYF

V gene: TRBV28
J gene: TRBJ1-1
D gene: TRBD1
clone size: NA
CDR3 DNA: TGTGCCAGCATCCGTCCCGGACAGGGGATCTTTGAGGCTTTCTTT
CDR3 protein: CASIRPGQGIFEAFF

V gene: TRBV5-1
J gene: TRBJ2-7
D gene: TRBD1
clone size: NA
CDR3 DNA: TGCGCCAGCAGCCTCCTGACAGGGGACGAGCAGTACTTC
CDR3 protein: CASSLLTGDEQYF

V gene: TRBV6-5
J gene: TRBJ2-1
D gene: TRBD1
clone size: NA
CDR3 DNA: TGTGCCAGCAGTCCTAGGACAGGGAACTACAATGAGCAGTTCTTC
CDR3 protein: CASSPRTGNYNEQFF

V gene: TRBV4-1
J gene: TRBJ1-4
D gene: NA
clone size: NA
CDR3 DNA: TGCGCCAGCAGCCACAGGCCTTTCGGGGGGGTCGCAACTAATGAAAAACTGTTTTTT
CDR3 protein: CASSHRPFGGVATNEKLFF

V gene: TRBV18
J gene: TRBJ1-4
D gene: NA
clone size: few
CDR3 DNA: TGTGCCAGCTCACCACTTGGGCAGTCAGCAACTAATGAAAAACTGTTTTTT
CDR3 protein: CASSPLGQSATNEKLFF

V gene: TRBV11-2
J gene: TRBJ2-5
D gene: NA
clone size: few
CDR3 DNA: TGTGCCAGCAGCTTAGAGGGGCTAGGCCAAGAGACCCAGTACTTC
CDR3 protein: CASSLEGLGQETQYF

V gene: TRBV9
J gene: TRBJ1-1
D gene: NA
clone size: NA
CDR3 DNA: TGTGCCAGCAGCCGAGGAGGGCTCCAGGCTTTCTTT
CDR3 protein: CASSRGGLQAFF

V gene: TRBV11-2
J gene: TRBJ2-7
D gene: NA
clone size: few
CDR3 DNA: TGTGCCAGCAGCTCCGGACAGACCTCCTACGAGCAGTACTTC
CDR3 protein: CASSSGQTSYEQYF

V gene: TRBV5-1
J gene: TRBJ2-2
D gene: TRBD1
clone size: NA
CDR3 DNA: TGCGCCAGCAGCTTGGCCGATTACAGGGGGCCCGGGGAGCTGTTTTTT
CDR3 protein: CASSLADYRGPGELFF

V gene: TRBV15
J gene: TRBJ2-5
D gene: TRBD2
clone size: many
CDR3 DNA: TGTGCCACCAGCAGGTGGACTAGCGGGGGACAAGAGACCCAGTACTTC
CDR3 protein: CATSRWTSGGQETQYF

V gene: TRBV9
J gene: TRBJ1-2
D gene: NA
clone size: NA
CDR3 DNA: TGTGCCAGCAGCGTAGAAGCAGGGGCCGGTAACTATGGCTACACCTTC
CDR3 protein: CASSVEAGAGNYGYTF

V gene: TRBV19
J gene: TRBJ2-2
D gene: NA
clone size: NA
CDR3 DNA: TGTGCCAGTAGTATGCCCAGGGGCGCGAACACCGGGGAGCTGTTTTTT
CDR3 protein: CASSMPRGANTGELFF

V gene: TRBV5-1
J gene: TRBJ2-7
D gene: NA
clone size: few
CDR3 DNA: TGCGCCAGCAGCTTGTTACAGTCGACCCCCTACGAGCAGTACTTC
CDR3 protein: CASSLLQSTPYEQYF

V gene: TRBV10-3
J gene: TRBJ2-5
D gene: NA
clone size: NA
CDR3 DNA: TGTGCCACCGCATCGAGAGAGACCCAGTACTTC
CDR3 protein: CATASRETQYF

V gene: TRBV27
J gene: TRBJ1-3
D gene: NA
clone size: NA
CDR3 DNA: TGTGCCAGCAAAGAGACATTTGGCTCTGGAAACACCATATATTTT
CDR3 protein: CASKETFGSGNTIYF

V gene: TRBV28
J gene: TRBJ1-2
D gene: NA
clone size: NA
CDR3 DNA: TGTGCCAGCAGTTTTTACAGTACTAACTATGGCTACACCTTC
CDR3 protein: CASSFYSTNYGYTF

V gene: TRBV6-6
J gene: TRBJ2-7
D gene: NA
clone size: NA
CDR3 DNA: TGTGCCAGCAGTTTAGGAGGGCCAGTGCTCGAGCAGTACTTC
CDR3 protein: CASSLGGPVLEQYF